The rows below give T cell receptor beta chains drawn from one sample of a study of response to subunit inactivated influenza vaccine. TCRdb reprocessed the RT-PCR reads via MiXCR and lists one record per CDR3 protein. The table has approximately 570,000 distinct CDR3 sequences, about 8% seen once; the top ten hold over 10%. The specimen was PBMCs from blood, collected roughly 24 months after vaccination. The receptors were sampled from a man between 50 and 75 years old who received an inactivated influenza vaccine. Each CDR3 is given with its conserved first and last residue. A D gene is named only where the DNA matches it firmly. The size of a clone is reported for some rows only, either as once, few or many, or as a class for expanded clones.

V gene	J gene	D gene	clone size	CDR3 protein	CDR3 DNA
TRBV6-1	TRBJ2-7	TRBD1	-	CASSLGQGIAYEQYF	TGTGCCAGCAGCCTAGGACAGGGGATAGCCTACGAGCAGTACTTC
TRBV6-2/TRBV6-3	TRBJ2-1	-	many	CASSYSSLADSYNEQFF	TGTGCCAGCAGTTACTCTTCCTTGGCGGACTCCTACAATGAGCAGTTCTTC
TRBV28	TRBJ2-7	TRBD1	few	CASRRTGASYEQYF	TGTGCCAGCAGAAGGACAGGAGCCTCCTACGAGCAGTACTTC
TRBV6-5	TRBJ1-2	-	few	CASSYDISYGYTF	TGTGCCAGCAGTTACGACATCAGCTATGGCTACACCTTC
TRBV7-2	TRBJ1-1	TRBD1	few	CASSPSRDSLGEAFF	TGTGCCAGCAGCCCGTCCCGGGACAGCCTCGGTGAAGCTTTCTTT
TRBV7-2	TRBJ1-3	-	-	CASSLGGGFSGNTIYF	TGTGCCAGCAGCTTGGGGGGTGGTTTTTCTGGAAACACCATATATTTT
TRBV5-5	TRBJ2-7	-	many	CASSTLGQSYEQYF	TGTGCCAGCAGCACTCTAGGACAGTCCTACGAGCAGTACTTC
TRBV20-1	TRBJ1-5	TRBD1	-	CSATRGVGQGLPQHF	TGCAGTGCTACCCGGGGGGTGGGACAGGGGCTTCCCCAGCATTTT
TRBV20-1	TRBJ2-2	TRBD2	-	CSAPKREGIGELFF	TGCAGTGCACCTAAGCGGGAGGGTATCGGGGAGCTGTTTTTT
TRBV28	TRBJ2-7	TRBD1	many	CASSLLGTAVAYEQYF	TGTGCCAGCAGTTTATTAGGGACAGCTGTGGCCTACGAGCAGTACTTC
TRBV29-1	TRBJ2-3	-	-	CSVDGDKRTDTQYF	TGCAGCGTTGATGGAGACAAACGCACAGATACGCAGTATTTT
TRBV3-1	TRBJ1-2	-	few	CASSPWDGGGGYTF	TGTGCCAGCAGCCCTTGGGACGGAGGTGGAGGCTACACCTTC
TRBV6-1	TRBJ2-1	TRBD2	many	CASEVGRGGYNEQFF	TGTGCCAGTGAGGTCGGGCGGGGGGGATACAATGAGCAGTTCTTC
TRBV5-1	TRBJ1-2	-	many	CASSPDSFSGGYTF	TGCGCCAGCAGCCCTGACAGCTTTAGCGGTGGCTACACCTTC
TRBV25-1	TRBJ1-2	-	-	CASSRDSRTGYTF	TGTGCCAGCAGCCGGGACTCACGGACGGGCTACACCTTC
TRBV29-1	TRBJ2-1	-	many	CSVGWDWVYNEQFF	TGCAGCGTTGGGTGGGATTGGGTTTACAATGAGCAGTTCTTC
TRBV5-1	TRBJ2-4	TRBD2	-	CASSLAPSGKIGIQYF	TGCGCCAGCAGCTTGGCCCCTAGCGGGAAGATTGGCATTCAGTACTTC
TRBV29-1	TRBJ2-1	TRBD2	many	CSVERSREVTEQFF	TGCAGCGTTGAAAGGTCGCGGGAGGTTACTGAGCAGTTCTTC
TRBV6-2/TRBV6-3	TRBJ1-6	-	-	CASSSDGRNSPLHF	TGTGCCAGCAGCTCCGACGGCCGGAATTCACCCCTCCACTTT
TRBV4-3	TRBJ2-7	-	many	CASSQGPGNYEQYF	TGCGCCAGCAGCCAAGGCCCAGGAAACTACGAGCAGTACTTC
TRBV29-1	TRBJ2-2	-	-	CSVEGFSGAQNTGELFF	TGCAGCGTTGAAGGATTTAGCGGCGCCCAGAACACCGGGGAGCTGTTTTTT
TRBV4-3	TRBJ2-7	-	-	CASSQIGGSYEQYF	TGCGCCAGCAGCCAAATAGGGGGCTCCTACGAGCAGTACTTC
TRBV12-3/TRBV12-4	TRBJ2-5	-	-	CASKPTGETQYF	TGTGCCAGCAAACCAACCGGGGAGACCCAGTACTTC
TRBV5-1	TRBJ2-7	TRBD1	many	CASSQGALSYF	TGCGCCAGCAGCCAGGGGGCCCTATCGTACTTC
TRBV10-3	TRBJ2-1	TRBD2	-	CAMGPGLGINEQFF	TGTGCCATGGGGCCGGGACTAGGTATCAATGAGCAGTTCTTC
TRBV4-2	TRBJ1-2	-	few	CASSQDRLLYGYTF	TGTGCCAGCAGCCAAGATCGGCTGCTCTATGGCTACACCTTC
TRBV9	TRBJ1-4	-	-	CASSPGRGNNEKLFF	TGTGCCAGCAGCCCGGGACGGGGTAATAATGAAAAACTGTTTTTT
TRBV21-1	TRBJ2-7	-	-	CACSKYGRDLCSYEQYF	TGTGCCTGCAGCAAATACGGGAGGGACCTTTGCTCCTACGAGCAGTACTTC
TRBV6-5	TRBJ2-2	-	few	CASSYSLENTGELFF	TGTGCCAGCAGTTACAGTCTGGAGAACACCGGGGAGCTGTTTTTT
TRBV29-1	TRBJ2-7	-	-	CSVSDLAYEQYF	TGCAGCGTTTCCGACTTAGCCTACGAGCAGTACTTC
TRBV6-2/TRBV6-3	TRBJ2-2	TRBD2	-	CASSYSGGGARTGELFF	TGTGCCAGCAGTTACTCTGGCGGGGGGGCCAGAACCGGGGAGCTGTTTTTT
TRBV7-9	TRBJ1-1	-	-	CASSFPGDTEAFF	TGTGCCAGCAGCTTTCCGGGGGACACTGAAGCTTTCTTT
TRBV20-1	TRBJ2-3	-	-	CSGGSTGTTDTQYF	TGCAGTGGCGGATCGACAGGTACCACAGATACGCAGTATTTT
TRBV28	TRBJ2-1	TRBD1	few	CASSPRRGLNEQFF	TGTGCCAGCAGTCCCCGCAGGGGGCTCAATGAGCAGTTCTTC
TRBV6-5	TRBJ2-5	TRBD2	-	CASSYALTSGRETQYF	TGTGCCAGCAGTTACGCACTGACTAGCGGGAGGGAGACCCAGTACTTC
TRBV11-2	TRBJ2-7	TRBD2	few	CASSIRRTSGSYEQYF	TGTGCCAGCAGCATACGTCGGACTAGCGGGAGTTACGAGCAGTACTTC